This entry concerns a single T cell receptor (beta chain). Antigen specificity is unknown. The PCR was carried out with 60 Vbeta primers and 13 Jbeta primers. Some clones are missing from TCRdb's copy, which holds only in-frame ones; the method was immunoSEQ multiplex PCR. Its clone listing holds under 200,000 clones. Germline assignment: CDR1 LNHDA and CDR2 SQIVND (reference sequence). The V and J ends lost 4 bases and 4 bases, in that order; junction bases with no gene match: 18. This CDR3 is 19 amino acids long. The data originate from a study of cytomegalovirus exposure and HLA in healthy donors. Study findings and constraints: Investigators reported more than 150 TCR beta chains as tied to cytomegalovirus. TCR beta sequences reportedly predicted most subjects' HLA-A and HLA-B alleles accurately. Earlier results showed most TCR beta V segments being productive about 87% or about 30% of the time.

J is TRBJ2-1 and V is TRBV19; 8 nucleotides line up with TRBD1. Sequenced sample: PBMCs. The TCR was taken from a man aged 25 to 45 in good health and CMV-seronegative. CDR3 coding DNA: TGTGCCAGTAGTACACCCAGAATACCACGGGACAGGTTTTACAATGAGCAGTTCTTC. Residues: CASSTPRIPRDRFYNEQFF.